The T cell receptor beta chain under discussion was sequenced for a study of blood T cell repertoires in COVID-19 (dated by TCRdb to 2020 to 2022). Some background on the complete study: Samples from collaborators originated in the United States, Italy and Spain and spanned both the acute and convalescent phases of COVID-19. The material from the prospective study consisted of cDNA or gDNA derived from T cells, B-cell-depleted T cells, or PBMCs. Subjects who had been exposed to COVID-19, were actively infected with it, or had recovered from it provided the deeply sampled blood TCRbeta repertoires that made up the dataset. The repertoires were released in a freely available public database intended as a resource for research on the immune response to SARS-CoV-2. Samples were obtained from the ongoing ImmuneRACE study (first 160 participants) and from some 1,200 subjects provided by 6 global collaborators. The sample metadata nearly always contained a de-identified subject ID, COVID-19 status, age in years and sex. Where available, HLA class I and class II types were taken from metadata supplied by the sample provider and were not determined by assay-based typing. The paper as a whole reports these results and caveats: Clinical and demographic metadata were provided uncurated, with the amount varying by source and participant.

A word on this clone: What this receptor recognizes is not known. No base quality information exists; no much larger clone differs at one position.

Relative to germline, V is 4 bases shorter and J is 2 bases shorter, with 20 bases between their ends. The CDR3 sequence holds 17 residues, the cysteine and phenylalanine included. Only CDR3 DNA remains: 51 bases, in frame from the first base. The germline V gene (reference sequence) gives CDR1 as MNHEY and CDR2 as SMNVEV. The immunoSEQ Assay, a bias-controlled multiplex PCR, was used to amplify TCRbeta CDR3 regions from genomic DNA. The authors' analysis ran thus. The number of nucleated cells in each sample was estimated by amplification of reference gene primers within the assay. Sequence reads were collapsed and filtered to measure the absolute abundance of every unique TCRbeta CDR3 rearrangement. Productive Simpson clonality was computed per sample as the square root of Simpson's diversity index over productive rearrangements. Drawn from immuneACCESS, this table holds only the in-frame rearrangements with V and J called that TCRdb kept. Clones are partly lost; checked studies trace under half to an unresolved V gene and leave the rest unexplained. The DNA gave D and trimming, while V, J and clone size come from that table. A total of roughly 200,000 clones appear in this sample, roughly 80% of them only once. The ten largest clones add up to around 8% of the sample.

At one collaborating source in Seattle, patients were enrolled during active infection and were followed longitudinally through the course of disease. Collaborating institutions collected whole blood in K2EDTA tubes following their own protocols. For TCRbeta analysis, collaborator samples were shipped as frozen whole blood, as isolated PBMCs, or as DNA extracted from either sample type. The chain links TRBV27 with TRBJ1-2, with TRBD1 as a weak D call on 6 bases. This TCR came from a woman aged 55-69 years with COVID-19, enrolled during active disease. The sample was peripheral blood. In nucleotide form, the sequence is TGTGCCAGCAGTTCCAGGGGCATCCGTAAATCCAACTATGGCTACACCTTC. Its protein is CASSSRGIRKSNYGYTF.